This TCR beta chain was identified during a study of blood T cell repertoires in COVID-19. Study-level background: Samples of COVID-19 (acute and convalescent) were obtained from the United States, Italy and Spain. In each case, the material was cDNA or gDNA derived from T cells, B-cell-depleted T cells, or PBMCs.

In the source study's methods: The authors estimated nucleated cell counts from reference gene primer amplification. Measured with immunoSEQ multiplex PCR; TCRdb has only the in-frame clones, and not every one. For V, J and clone size, that table is used; D and trimming come from the DNA. The table has 300,000 to 350,000 clones, around nine tenths seen once. Source material: peripheral blood. The TCR sequence derives from a woman aged 18 to 35 who had recovered from COVID-19.

Here the CDR3 reads CASSPGDRFYTEAFF. CDR3 coding DNA: TGTGCCAGCTCACCGGGTGACAGGTTCTACACTGAAGCTTTCTTT. The rearrangement uses TRBV18 and TRBJ1-1; TRBD1 might be the D (6 bases). Germline CDR1 and CDR2: KGHSH and LQKENI. The CDR3 extends over 15 amino acids. V lost 3 bases and J lost 3, with 14 bases in between.